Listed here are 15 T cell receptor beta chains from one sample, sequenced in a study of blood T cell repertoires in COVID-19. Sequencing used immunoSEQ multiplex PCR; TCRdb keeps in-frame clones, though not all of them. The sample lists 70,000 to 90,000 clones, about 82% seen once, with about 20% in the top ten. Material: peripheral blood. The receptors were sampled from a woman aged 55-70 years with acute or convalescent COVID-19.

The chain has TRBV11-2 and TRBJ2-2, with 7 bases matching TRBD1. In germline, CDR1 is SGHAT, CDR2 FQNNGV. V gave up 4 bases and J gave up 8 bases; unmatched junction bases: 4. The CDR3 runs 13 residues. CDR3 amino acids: CASSSTGEGELFF. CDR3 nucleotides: TGTGCCAGCAGCTCAACAGGGGAAGGGGAGCTGTTTTTT.

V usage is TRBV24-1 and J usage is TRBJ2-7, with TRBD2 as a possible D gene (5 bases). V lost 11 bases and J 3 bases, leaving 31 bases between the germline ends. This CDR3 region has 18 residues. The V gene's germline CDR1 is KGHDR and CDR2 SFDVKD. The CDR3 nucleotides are TGTGCCAGAGGGTGGGTTAGGGCACCCGGCCCAAAAAACTACGAGCAGTACGTC. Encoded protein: CARGWVRAPGPKNYEQYV.

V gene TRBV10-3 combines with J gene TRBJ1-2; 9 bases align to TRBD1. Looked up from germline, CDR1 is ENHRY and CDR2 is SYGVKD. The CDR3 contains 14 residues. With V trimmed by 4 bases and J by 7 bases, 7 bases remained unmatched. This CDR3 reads CAISVGDRDSGYTF. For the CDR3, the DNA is TGTGCCATCAGTGTAGGGGACAGGGACTCTGGCTACACCTTC.

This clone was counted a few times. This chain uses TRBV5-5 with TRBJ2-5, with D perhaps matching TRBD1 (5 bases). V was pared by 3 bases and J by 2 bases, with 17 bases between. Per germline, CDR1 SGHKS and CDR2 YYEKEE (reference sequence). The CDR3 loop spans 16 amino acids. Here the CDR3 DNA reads TGTGCCAGCAGCTCCCGCGCGACAGTGCTTCAAGAGACCCAGTACTTC. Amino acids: CASSSRATVLQETQYF.

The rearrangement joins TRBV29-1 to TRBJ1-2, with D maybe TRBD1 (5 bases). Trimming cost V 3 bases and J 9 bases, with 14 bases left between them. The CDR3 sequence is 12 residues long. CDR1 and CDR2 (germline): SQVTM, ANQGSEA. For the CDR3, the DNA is TGCAGCGTTGACGTCGTCGGGGGAAGCTACACCTTC. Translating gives CSVDVVGGSYTF.

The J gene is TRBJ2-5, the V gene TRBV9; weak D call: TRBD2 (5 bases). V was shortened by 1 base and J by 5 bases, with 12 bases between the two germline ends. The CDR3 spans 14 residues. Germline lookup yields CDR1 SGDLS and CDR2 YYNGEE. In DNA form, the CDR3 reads TGTGCCAGCAGCGTAAGCCCCGGCGGGGAGACCCAGTACTTC. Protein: CASSVSPGGETQYF.

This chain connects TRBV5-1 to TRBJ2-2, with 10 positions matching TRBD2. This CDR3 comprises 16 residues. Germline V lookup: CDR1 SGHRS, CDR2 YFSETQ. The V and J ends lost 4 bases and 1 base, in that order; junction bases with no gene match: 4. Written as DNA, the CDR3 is TGCGCCAGCAGCAAGAGCGGGGGGGAGAACACCGGGGAGCTGTTTTTT. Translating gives CASSKSGGENTGELFF.

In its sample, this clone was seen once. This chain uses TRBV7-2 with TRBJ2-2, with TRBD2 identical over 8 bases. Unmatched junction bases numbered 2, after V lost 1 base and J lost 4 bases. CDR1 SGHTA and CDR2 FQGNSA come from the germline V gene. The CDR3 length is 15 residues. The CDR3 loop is CASSLGLAGTGELFF. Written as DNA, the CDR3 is TGTGCCAGCAGCTTAGGGCTAGCGGGCACCGGGGAGCTGTTTTTT.

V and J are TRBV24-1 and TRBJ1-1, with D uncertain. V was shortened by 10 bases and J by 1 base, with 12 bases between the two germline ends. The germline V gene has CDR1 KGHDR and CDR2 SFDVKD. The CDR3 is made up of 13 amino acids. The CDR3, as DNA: TGTGCCACTGCGACACCAGAGAACACTGAAGCTTTCTTT. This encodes CATATPENTEAFF.

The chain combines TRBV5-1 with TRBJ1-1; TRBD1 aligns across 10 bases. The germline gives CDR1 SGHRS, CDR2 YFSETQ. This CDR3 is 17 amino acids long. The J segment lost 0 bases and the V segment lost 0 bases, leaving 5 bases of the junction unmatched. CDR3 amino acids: CASSLGQGARMNTEAFF. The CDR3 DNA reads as TGCGCCAGCAGCTTGGGACAGGGGGCTAGGATGAACACTGAAGCTTTCTTT.

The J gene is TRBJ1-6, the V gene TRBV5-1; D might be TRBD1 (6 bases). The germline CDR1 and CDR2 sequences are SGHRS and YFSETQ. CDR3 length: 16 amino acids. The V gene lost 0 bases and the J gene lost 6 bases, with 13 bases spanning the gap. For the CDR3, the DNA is TGCGCCAGCAGCTTGGGGGCCGACAGGCCTAATTCACCCCTCCACTTT. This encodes CASSLGADRPNSPLHF.

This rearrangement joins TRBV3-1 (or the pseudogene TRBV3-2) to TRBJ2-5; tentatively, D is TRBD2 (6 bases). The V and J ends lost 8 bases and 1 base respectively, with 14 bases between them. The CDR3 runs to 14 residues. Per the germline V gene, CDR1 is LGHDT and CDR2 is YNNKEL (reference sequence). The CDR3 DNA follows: TGTGCCAGCCAATTTGGGGGGATCCAAGAGACCCAGTACTTC. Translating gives CASQFGGIQETQYF.

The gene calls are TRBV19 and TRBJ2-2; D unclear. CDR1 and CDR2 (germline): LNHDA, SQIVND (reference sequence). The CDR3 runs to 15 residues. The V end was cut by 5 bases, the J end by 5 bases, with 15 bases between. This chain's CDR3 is CASSLGQINTGELFF. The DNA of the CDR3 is TGTGCCAGTAGTTTAGGGCAGATTAATACCGGGGAGCTGTTTTTT.

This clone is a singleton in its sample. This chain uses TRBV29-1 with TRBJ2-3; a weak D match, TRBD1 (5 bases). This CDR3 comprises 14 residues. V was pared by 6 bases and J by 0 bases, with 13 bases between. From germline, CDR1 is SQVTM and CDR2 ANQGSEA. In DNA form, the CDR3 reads TGCAGCGTGACAGACAAGCCTAGCACAGATACGCAGTATTTT. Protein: CSVTDKPSTDTQYF.

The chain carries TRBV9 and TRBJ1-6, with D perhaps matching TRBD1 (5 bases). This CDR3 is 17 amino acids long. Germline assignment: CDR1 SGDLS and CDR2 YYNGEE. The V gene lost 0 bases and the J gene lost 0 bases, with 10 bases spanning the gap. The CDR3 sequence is CASSVDGGSSYNSPLHF. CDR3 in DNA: TGTGCCAGCAGCGTAGATGGGGGGAGCTCCTATAATTCACCCCTCCACTTT.